The subject of this entry is one TCR beta chain. The sample is drawn from a study of blood T cell repertoires in COVID-19. In the study overall: Samples representing acute and convalescent COVID-19 were sourced from the United States, Italy and Spain. The cDNA or gDNA used as material had been derived from T cells, B-cell-depleted T cells, or PBMCs.

Trimming at V came to 2 bases and at J to 3 bases, leaving 7 bases not matched to a gene. Looked up from germline, CDR1 is GTSNPN and CDR2 is SVGIG (reference sequence). CDR3 length: 16 amino acids. Authors' analysis steps: Scientists estimated how many nucleated cells there were by amplifying reference gene primers. Clones were sequenced by immunoSEQ multiplex PCR, and TCRdb holds only the in-frame ones, with some missing. V and J calls and clone size are copied from that table; D and trimming were computed from the DNA. The sample has 85,000 to 110,000 clones, roughly 87% seen once. The sequence derives from a woman of 80 years or more in a cohort sampled during active COVID-19. Sequenced sample: peripheral blood. The chain joins TRBV30 to TRBJ1-5, with 10 nucleotides matching TRBD1. Written as DNA, the CDR3 is TGTGCCTGGAGTAGACAGGGGGCCGGGATCAATCAGCCCCAGCATTTT. Translation gives CAWSRQGAGINQPQHF.